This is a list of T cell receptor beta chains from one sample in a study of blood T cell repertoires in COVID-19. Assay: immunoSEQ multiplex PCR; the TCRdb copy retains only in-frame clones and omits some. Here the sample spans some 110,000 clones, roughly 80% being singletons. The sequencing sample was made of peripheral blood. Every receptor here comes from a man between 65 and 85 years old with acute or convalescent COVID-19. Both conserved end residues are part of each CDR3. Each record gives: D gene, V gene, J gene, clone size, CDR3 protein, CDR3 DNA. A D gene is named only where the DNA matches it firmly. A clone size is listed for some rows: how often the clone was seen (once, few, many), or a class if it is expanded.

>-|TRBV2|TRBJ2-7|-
CASSEGTGTYEQYF
TGTGCCAGCAGTGAAGGGACGGGGACCTACGAGCAGTACTTC
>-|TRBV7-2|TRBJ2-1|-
CASSLEGGPSNEQFF
TGTGCCAGCAGCTTAGAGGGGGGGCCTAGCAATGAGCAGTTCTTC
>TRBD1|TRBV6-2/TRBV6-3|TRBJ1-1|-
CASSYSTPPGQLNTEAFF
TGTGCCAGCAGTTACTCGACCCCCCCGGGACAGCTGAACACTGAAGCTTTCTTT
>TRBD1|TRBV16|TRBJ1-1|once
CASNPGQGTEAFF
TGTGCCAGCAACCCAGGACAGGGAACTGAAGCTTTCTTT
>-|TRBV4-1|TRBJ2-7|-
CASSQINRDYEQYF
TGCGCCAGCAGCCAAATCAACAGGGATTACGAGCAGTACTTC
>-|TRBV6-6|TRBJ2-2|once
CASSYPTGSTGELFF
TGTGCCAGCAGTTATCCCACAGGGAGCACCGGGGAGCTGTTTTTT
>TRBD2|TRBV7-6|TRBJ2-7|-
CASSPRLAGERTEQYF
TGTGCCAGCAGCCCCCGACTCGCGGGAGAAAGGACTGAGCAGTACTTC
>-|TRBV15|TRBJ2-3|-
CATSPRGDADTQYF
TGTGCCACCAGCCCCCGGGGAGATGCAGATACGCAGTATTTT
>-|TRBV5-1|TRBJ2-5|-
CASSLVGGAVGETQYF
TGCGCCAGCAGCTTGGTTGGGGGCGCGGTGGGCGAGACCCAGTACTTC
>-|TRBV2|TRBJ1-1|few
CASSADSSSTEAFF
TGTGCCAGCAGTGCGGACAGTTCCAGCACTGAAGCTTTCTTT
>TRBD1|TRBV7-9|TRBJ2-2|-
CASSLKGQGAGELFF
TGTGCCAGCAGCTTGAAGGGACAGGGGGCTGGGGAGCTGTTTTTT
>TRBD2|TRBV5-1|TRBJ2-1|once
CASTTGTSGLSSYNEQFF
TGCGCCAGCACCACCGGGACTAGCGGGCTCAGCTCCTACAATGAGCAGTTCTTC
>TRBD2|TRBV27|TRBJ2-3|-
CASSSGLAGFTDTQYF
TGTGCCAGCAGTTCGGGACTAGCGGGATTCACAGATACGCAGTATTTT
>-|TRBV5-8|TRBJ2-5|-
CASSLSGVGETQYF
TGTGCCAGCAGCTTGTCAGGGGTTGGAGAGACCCAGTACTTC
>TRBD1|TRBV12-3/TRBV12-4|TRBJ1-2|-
CASRPGQGGGYTF
TGTGCCAGCAGACCCGGACAGGGAGGCGGCTACACCTTC
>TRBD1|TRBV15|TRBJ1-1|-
CATSRGGQEPFF
TGTGCCACCAGCAGAGGAGGACAGGAACCCTTCTTT
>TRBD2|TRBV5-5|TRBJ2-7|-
CASDYSGSSYEQYF
TGTGCCAGCGATTATAGCGGGAGCTCCTACGAGCAGTACTTC
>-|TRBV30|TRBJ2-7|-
CAWSELRSPYEQYF
TGTGCCTGGAGTGAACTCCGATCCCCCTACGAGCAGTACTTC
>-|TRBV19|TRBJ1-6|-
CASSGSGNSPLHF
TGTGCCAGTAGTGGGTCAGGGAATTCACCCCTCCACTTT
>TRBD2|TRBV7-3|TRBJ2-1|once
CASSWGSGNYNEQFF
TGTGCCAGCAGCTGGGGTAGCGGGAACTACAATGAGCAGTTCTTC
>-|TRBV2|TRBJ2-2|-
CASSATEAGELFF
TGTGCCAGCAGCGCGACAGAGGCCGGGGAGCTGTTTTTT
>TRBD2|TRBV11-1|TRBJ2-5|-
CASSLGLAGGQETQYF
TGTGCCAGCAGCTTGGGACTAGCGGGGGGACAAGAGACCCAGTACTTC
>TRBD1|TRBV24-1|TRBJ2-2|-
CATSQPGQGNTGELFF
TGTGCCACCAGCCAGCCGGGACAGGGGAACACCGGGGAGCTGTTTTTT
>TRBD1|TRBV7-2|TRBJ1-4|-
CASSLATGGGKLFF
TGTGCCAGCAGCTTAGCGACAGGGGGCGGAAAACTGTTTTTT
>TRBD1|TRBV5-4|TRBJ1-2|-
CASSRFQGAGGYTF
TGTGCCAGCAGCCGATTCCAGGGGGCTGGTGGCTACACCTTC
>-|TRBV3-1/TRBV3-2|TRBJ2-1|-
CASSPASGTPFPNEQFF
TGTGCCAGCAGCCCCGCGTCCGGGACTCCTTTCCCCAATGAGCAGTTCTTC
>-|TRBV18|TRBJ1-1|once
CASSPAELNTEAFF
TGTGCCAGCTCACCGGCGGAACTGAACACTGAAGCTTTCTTT
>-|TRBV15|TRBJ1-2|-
CATSRLEANYGYTF
TGTGCCACCAGCAGATTGGAGGCTAACTATGGCTACACCTTC
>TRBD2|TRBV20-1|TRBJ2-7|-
CSASRVAGAQEQYF
TGCAGTGCTAGTAGAGTAGCGGGGGCTCAGGAGCAGTACTTC